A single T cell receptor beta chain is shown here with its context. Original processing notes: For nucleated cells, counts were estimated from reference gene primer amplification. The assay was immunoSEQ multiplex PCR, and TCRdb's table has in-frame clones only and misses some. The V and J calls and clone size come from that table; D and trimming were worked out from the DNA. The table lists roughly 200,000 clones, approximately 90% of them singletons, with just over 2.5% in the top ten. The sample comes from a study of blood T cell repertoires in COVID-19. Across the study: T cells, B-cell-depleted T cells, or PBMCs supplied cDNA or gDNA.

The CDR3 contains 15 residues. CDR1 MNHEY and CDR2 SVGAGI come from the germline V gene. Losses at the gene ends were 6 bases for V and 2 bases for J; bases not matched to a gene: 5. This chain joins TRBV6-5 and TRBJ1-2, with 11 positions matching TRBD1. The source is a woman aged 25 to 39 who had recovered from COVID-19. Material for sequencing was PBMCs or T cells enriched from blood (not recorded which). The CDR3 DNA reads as TGTGCCAGCAGGAACCGGGACAGGGGGAACTATGGCTACACCTTC. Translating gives CASRNRDRGNYGYTF.